This T cell receptor (beta chain) is drawn from a study of regulatory T cells in long-lasting Graves disease. Researchers made TCR beta libraries by using iRepertoire HTBI primers and running Arm-PCR on CDR3 regions. TCRdb reprocessed the multiplex PCR reads with MiXCR, giving one entry per CDR3 protein. This sample has 520,000 or so distinct CDR3 sequences, with 12% found just once. Time point meaning: newly diagnosed GD, antithyroid drugs for less than 3 months. The TCR library was prepared using RNA isolated from PBMCs. Patients hailed from an endocrinology department in Xi'an, China. This clonotype was seen repeatedly, ten times or more. Its antigen is unidentified. CDR3 length: 12 residues. CDR1 and CDR2 (germline): SGHAT, FQNNGV. V was clipped by 3 bases and J by 12 bases, with 15 bases between them. Findings and caveats of the study: Under persistent disease, TRBV28, TRBJ1-2 and TRBJ2-5 were used preferentially. Whereas new patients shared 950 to 1,000 public clonotypes, persistent patients shared more, at about 3,000.

These same records also appear under a second study, on T cells in Graves' hyperthyroidism and ophthalmopathy.

Sample: peripheral blood mononuclear cells (PBMCs), taken at new diagnosis, from a patient treated with antithyroid drugs. The origin of this receptor is a woman aged 25 to 39 with Graves disease. The chain links TRBV11-2 to TRBJ2-7; D remains unclear. CDR3 bases: TGTGCCAGCAGCTTCTTACAGCCCGGCCTGTACTTC. Its protein is CASSFLQPGLYF.